Below, 20 T cell receptor beta chains from the same sample are listed, as sequenced in a study of T cell responses to AZD1222 COVID-19 vaccine. Assay: immunoSEQ multiplex PCR; the TCRdb copy retains only in-frame clones and omits some. The table records about 200,000 clones, under 95% of them present only once. Sequenced material: peripheral blood, taken 28 days after the second AZD1222 dose. These receptors came from an adult who received the AZD1222 COVID-19 vaccine.

The gene calls are TRBV7-2 and TRBJ2-5, with 11 bases lining up with TRBD2. Per the germline V gene, CDR1 is SGHTA and CDR2 is FQGNSA. The CDR3 length is 15 residues. V gave up 5 bases and J gave up 2 bases; unmatched junction bases: 4. This CDR3 is CASSLRLAGQETQYF. The DNA for the CDR3 is TGTGCCAGCAGCCTTCGACTAGCGGGGCAAGAGACCCAGTACTTC.

This clone was recorded a few times. The V call is TRBV7-6, the J call TRBJ2-2; D remains ambiguous. Trimming took 7 bases from V and 8 from J, leaving 8 bases between them. The CDR3 sequence is 11 residues long. The germline CDR1 and CDR2 sequences are SGHVS and FNYEAQ. The CDR3, as DNA: TGTGCCAGCACAAGTAAGGGGGAGCTGTTTTTT. Translated: CASTSKGELFF.

This sequence joins TRBV10-3 and TRBJ1-2; D is unresolved. The CDR3 runs to 11 residues. CDR1 is ENHRY and CDR2 is SYGVKD in the germline V gene. The V gene lost 3 bases and the J gene lost 4 bases, with 3 bases spanning the gap. The CDR3 region is CAISDAYGYTF. The CDR3 DNA is TGTGCCATCAGTGACGCCTATGGCTACACCTTC.

This rearrangement joins TRBV19 to TRBJ2-4; tentative D call: TRBD2 (5 bases). V lost 6 bases and J 0 bases, leaving 12 bases between the germline ends. Germline V gene sequence: CDR1 LNHDA, CDR2 SQIVND (reference sequence). This CDR3 contains 15 residues. The CDR3 region is CASRGEVLAKNIQYF. The CDR3 coding sequence is TGTGCCAGTAGGGGAGAGGTCCTAGCCAAAAACATTCAGTACTTC. The full variable domain, its missing parts supplied by reference TRBV19 and TRBJ2-4, is DGGITQSPKYLFRKEGQNVTLSCEQNLNHDAMYWYRQDPGQGLRLIYYSQIVNDFQKGDIAEGYSVSREKKESFPLTVTSAQKNPTAFYLCASRGEVLAKNIQYFGAGTRLSVL.

The CDR3 DNA is TGTGCCAGCAGTTTTAACAGGGGCTCGCTTGTCACTGAAGCTTTCTTT. The encoded protein is CASSFNRGSLVTEAFF. The rearrangement links TRBV28 to TRBJ1-1; 7 bases match TRBD1. The CDR3 runs to 16 residues. Germline values: CDR1 MDHEN, CDR2 SYDVKM. V lost 3 bases and J lost 4; bases outside the gene matches: 11.

The chain couples TRBV10-1 to TRBJ2-3, with 8 positions matching TRBD1. The CDR3 spans 14 residues. Unmatched junction bases numbered 4, after V lost 5 bases and J lost 3 bases. CDR1 is WNHNN, CDR2 SYGVQD, per germline (reference sequence). In nucleotides, the CDR3 is TGCGCCAGCAGTATGCAGGGGGCTACAGATACGCAGTATTTT. This gives the protein CASSMQGATDTQYF.

The CDR3 is CASSIGTSGGGGDTQYF. CDR3 nucleotides: TGCGCCAGCAGCATCGGGACTAGCGGGGGTGGAGGAGATACGCAGTATTTT. V gene TRBV5-1 combines with J gene TRBJ2-3, with 14 bases identical to TRBD2. The ends lost 4 bases at V and 5 bases at J; junction bases unmatched: 9. This CDR3 has 17 amino acids. Germline values: CDR1 SGHRS, CDR2 YFSETQ.

DNA for the CDR3: TGTGCCAGCAGCACACAGAACACTGAAGCTTTCTTT. It translates to CASSTQNTEAFF. The chain employs TRBV11-2 and TRBJ1-1; D not certain. The CDR3 loop spans 12 amino acids. Germline CDR1 and CDR2: SGHAT and FQNNGV. The germline V and J ends were trimmed by 5 bases and 1 base, with 5 bases remaining between them.

The chain combines TRBV27 with TRBJ2-2, with D perhaps TRBD1 (6 bases). Germline V lookup: CDR1 MNHEY, CDR2 SMNVEV (reference sequence). The CDR3 has 20 residues. Between the trimmed V and J ends, which lost 6 bases and 2 bases, there was a span of 28 bases. CDR3 sequence: CASSKYPISRGFDNTGELFF. CDR3 nucleotide sequence: TGTGCCAGCAGCAAATACCCTATATCAAGGGGGTTTGATAACACCGGGGAGCTGTTTTTT.

This chain connects TRBV29-1 to TRBJ1-2; unclear D gene. Looked up from germline, CDR1 is SQVTM and CDR2 is ANQGSEA. The ends were cut back, 4 bases at V and 4 bases at J, with 7 bases in the middle. This CDR3 region has 11 residues. The CDR3 reads CSVAEIYGYTF. CDR3 sequence (DNA): TGCAGCGTTGCAGAGATCTATGGCTACACCTTC.

The chain is built from TRBV5-1 and TRBJ1-1; 8 bases are shared with TRBD1. CDR3 length equals 14 residues. Losses at the gene ends were 6 bases for V and 5 bases for J; bases not matched to a gene: 9. Germline values: CDR1 SGHRS, CDR2 YFSETQ. In nucleotides, the CDR3 is TGCGCCAGCAACCAGGACAGGGCGGGGACTGAAGCTTTCTTT. It encodes CASNQDRAGTEAFF. Full variable domain (missing parts from reference TRBV5-1 and TRBJ1-1): KAGVTQTPRYLIKTRGQQVTLSCSPISGHRSVSWYQQTPGQGLQFLFEYFSETQRNKGNFPGRFSGRQFSNSRSEMNVSTLELGDSALYLCASNQDRAGTEAFFGQGTRLTVV.

The J gene is TRBJ1-6, the V gene TRBV9; 7 nucleotides line up with TRBD1. Germline V gives CDR1 SGDLS, CDR2 YYNGEE. The trim removed 4 bases at V and 7 bases at J, leaving 8 bases unmatched. The CDR3 has 15 residues. This chain's CDR3 is CASSPRTGENSPLHF. In DNA form, the CDR3 reads TGTGCCAGCAGCCCACGAACAGGGGAGAATTCACCCCTCCACTTT.

This chain links TRBV10-3 with TRBJ1-3; 7 bases agree with TRBD1. Germline V gene data show CDR1 as ENHRY and CDR2 as SYGVKD. This CDR3 contains 15 residues. The junction had 5 bases not matched to a gene; V was cut back by 6 bases and J by 0 bases. The CDR3 here is CAISDTGVSGNTIYF. Here the CDR3 DNA reads TGTGCCATCAGCGACACAGGGGTCTCTGGAAACACCATATATTTT.

The chain carries TRBV15 and TRBJ2-7; no definite D call. V lost 4 bases, J lost 2 bases, and 12 bases lay in between. CDR3 size: 14 residues. Germline V gene lookup returns CDR1 LNHNV and CDR2 YYDKDF (reference sequence). CDR3 protein: CATSIKGLTYEQYF. CDR3 in DNA: TGTGCCACCAGCATTAAGGGTCTAACCTACGAGCAGTACTTC.

J is TRBJ1-1 and V is TRBV7-2; no firm D call. CDR3 size: 13 residues. CDR1 SGHTA and CDR2 FQGNSA come from the germline V gene. Trimming took 8 bases from V and 3 from J, leaving 13 bases between them. The CDR3 DNA is TGTGCCAGCGCCTCGTGGTCACACACTGAAGCTTTCTTT. Translation: CASASWSHTEAFF.

V gene TRBV28 combines with J gene TRBJ1-1; D possibly corresponds to TRBD1 (6 bases). From germline, CDR1 is MDHEN and CDR2 SYDVKM. This CDR3 is built from 14 residues. V was trimmed by 5 bases and J by 2 bases, leaving 12 bases between them. The CDR3 is CASSGAGTNTEAFF. Here the CDR3 DNA reads TGTGCCAGCAGTGGGGCAGGGACAAACACTGAAGCTTTCTTT.

CDR3: CASSQEARDNYGYTF. CDR3 in DNA: TGCGCCAGCAGCCAAGAGGCCAGGGATAACTATGGCTACACCTTC. J is TRBJ1-2 and V is TRBV4-1; D possibly corresponds to TRBD1 (5 bases). V lost 0 bases, J lost 1 base, and 9 bases lay in between. Germline V gene data show CDR1 as MGHRA and CDR2 as YSYEKL. The CDR3 runs 15 residues.

J is TRBJ1-5 and V is TRBV7-8; 9 nucleotides align to TRBD1. Germline loops: CDR1 SGHVS, CDR2 FQNEAQ. V trimming: 5 bases; J trimming: 4 bases; junction bases outside the gene matches: 3. This CDR3 region has 14 residues. The CDR3 loop reads CASSQGTGNQPQHF. The CDR3 DNA reads TGTGCCAGCAGCCAAGGGACAGGGAATCAGCCCCAGCATTTT.

The sample holds one count of this clone. The chain links TRBV5-4 to TRBJ1-1, with D perhaps matching TRBD1 (6 bases). CDR1 SGHNT and CDR2 YYREEE come from the germline V gene (reference sequence). The V and J ends lost 4 bases and 5 bases respectively, with 27 bases between them. The CDR3 totals 18 residues. The CDR3 coding sequence is TGTGCCAGCAGCGGGCCGAAATCGGACAGAACGTTGGGGACTGAAGCTTTCTTT. Its translation: CASSGPKSDRTLGTEAFF.

This clone was counted once. The chain has TRBV4-2 and TRBJ1-2; the match to TRBD1 covers 8 bases. Germline CDR1 and CDR2: LGHNA and YNFKEQ. The CDR3 spans 15 residues. The junction had 6 bases not matched to a gene; V was cut back by 2 bases and J by 4 bases. The DNA for the CDR3 is TGTGCCAGCAGCCAACCGGACAGGGCCATCTATGGCTACACCTTC. Its protein product is CASSQPDRAIYGYTF.